Sequencing of this TCR beta chain was carried out in a study of long-term antiretroviral therapy in people with HIV. The United States was where all participants with HIV were treated. This clone was seen once. An immunoSEQ assay, version v3.0, was performed at survey level. Profiling relied on immunoSEQ multiplex PCR, and the TCRdb table lists in-frame clones only, not all of them. The sample has some 26,000 clones, 86% seen once. This receptor was obtained from a man aged 35-49 years with HIV. Sequences were derived from unsorted PBMCs, sampled 2.7 years after starting antiretroviral therapy.

The CDR3 region has the DNA TGCGCCAGCAGCCAAGATTACGGTTTAGCGGAATCCTACAATGAGCAGTTCTTC. It translates to CASSQDYGLAESYNEQFF. The rearrangement joins TRBV4-3 to TRBJ2-1; D perhaps matches TRBD2 (6 bases). Trimming took 0 bases from V and 1 from J, leaving 16 bases between them. Germline V CDR1 and CDR2: LGHNA, YSLEER. CDR3 length equals 18 residues.